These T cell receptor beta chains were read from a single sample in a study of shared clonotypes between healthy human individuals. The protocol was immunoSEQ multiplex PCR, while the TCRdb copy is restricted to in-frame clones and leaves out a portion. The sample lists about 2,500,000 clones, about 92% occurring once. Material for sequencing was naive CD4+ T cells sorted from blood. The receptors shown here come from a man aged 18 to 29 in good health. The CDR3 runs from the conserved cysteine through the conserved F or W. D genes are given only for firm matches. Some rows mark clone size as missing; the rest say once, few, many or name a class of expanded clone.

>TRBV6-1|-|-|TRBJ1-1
CASSEIAEAFF
TGTGCCAGCAGTGAAATAGCTGAAGCTTTCTTT
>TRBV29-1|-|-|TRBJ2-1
CSYVLGTSSYNEQFF
TGCAGCTATGTACTCGGGACGAGCTCCTACAATGAGCAGTTCTTC
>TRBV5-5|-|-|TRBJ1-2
CASSPRVGTGYGYTF
TGTGCCAGCAGCCCCCGGGTGGGTACAGGCTATGGCTACACCTTC
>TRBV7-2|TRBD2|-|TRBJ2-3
CASASSGSTDTQYF
TGTGCCAGCGCCTCTAGCGGGAGCACAGATACGCAGTATTTT
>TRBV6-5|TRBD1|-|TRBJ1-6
CASSWGTDSPLHF
TGTGCCAGCAGTTGGGGGACAGATTCACCCCTCCACTTT
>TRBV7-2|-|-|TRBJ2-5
CASMAAVGGETQYF
TGTGCCAGCATGGCCGCTGTAGGGGGGGAGACCCAGTACTTC
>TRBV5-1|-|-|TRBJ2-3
CASRGGDGVTDTQYF
TGCGCCAGCCGGGGCGGGGACGGCGTCACAGATACGCAGTATTTT
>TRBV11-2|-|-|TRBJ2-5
CASSLTVRQETQYF
TGTGCCAGCAGCTTAACGGTCAGGCAAGAGACCCAGTACTTC
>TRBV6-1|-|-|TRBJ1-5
CASRTVGLGNQPQHF
TGTGCCAGCAGGACCGTTGGCTTGGGCAATCAGCCCCAGCATTTT
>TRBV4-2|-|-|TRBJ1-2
CASSQDGVGYGYTF
TGTGCCAGCAGCCAAGACGGGGTTGGGTATGGCTACACCTTC
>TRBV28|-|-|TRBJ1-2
CASLDINYGYTF
TGTGCCAGTCTCGATATTAACTATGGCTACACCTTC
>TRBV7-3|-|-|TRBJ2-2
CASSWVGRANTGELFF
TGTGCCAGCAGCTGGGTGGGCAGAGCAAACACCGGGGAGCTGTTTTTT
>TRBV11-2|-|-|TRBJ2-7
CASSLRTAVSYEQYF
TGTGCCAGCAGCTTGCGGACAGCGGTCTCCTACGAGCAGTACTTC
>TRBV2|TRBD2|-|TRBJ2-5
CASSEQIAGAGTQYF
TGTGCCAGCAGTGAACAGATAGCGGGAGCGGGGACCCAGTACTTC
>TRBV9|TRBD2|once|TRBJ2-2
CASSVGGGDSGELFF
TGTGCCAGCAGCGTAGGCGGGGGGGACTCCGGGGAGCTGTTTTTT
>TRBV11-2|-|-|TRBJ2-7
CASSSGEQYF
TGTGCCAGCAGCTCCGGGGAGCAGTACTTC
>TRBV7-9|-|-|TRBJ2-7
CASSFDWGYEQYF
TGTGCCAGCAGTTTCGACTGGGGCTACGAGCAGTACTTC
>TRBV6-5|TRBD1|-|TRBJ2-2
CASRWDRRTGELFF
TGTGCCAGCAGATGGGACAGGCGGACCGGGGAGCTGTTTTTT
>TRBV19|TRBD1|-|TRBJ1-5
CAGGTGGPDRNQPQHF
TGTGCCGGGGGGACAGGGGGCCCGGATCGCAATCAGCCCCAGCATTTT
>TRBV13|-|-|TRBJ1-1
CASTHGRGTEAFF
TGTGCCAGCACCCATGGTCGGGGCACTGAAGCTTTCTTT
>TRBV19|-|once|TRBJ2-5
CASSIRRVETQYF
TGTGCCAGTAGTATTCGAAGAGTTGAGACCCAGTACTTC
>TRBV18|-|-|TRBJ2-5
CASSQGGEETQYF
TGTGCCAGCTCACAAGGGGGGGAAGAGACCCAGTACTTC
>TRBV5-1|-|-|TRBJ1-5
CASSFTASSPQHF
TGCGCCAGCAGCTTTACAGCGTCATCGCCCCAGCATTTT
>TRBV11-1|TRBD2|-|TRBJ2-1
CASSSRLADISYNEQFF
TGTGCCAGCAGCTCCCGACTAGCGGATATCTCCTACAATGAGCAGTTCTTC
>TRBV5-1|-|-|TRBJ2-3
CASSLAGAADTQYF
TGCGCCAGCAGCTTAGCTGGGGCAGCAGATACGCAGTATTTT
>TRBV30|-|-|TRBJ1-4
CAWSGEAGYAKLFF
TGTGCCTGGAGTGGGGAGGCAGGGTATGCAAAACTGTTTTTT